The subject of this entry is one T cell receptor (beta chain). Its target antigen remains unknown. The input lacks base qualities; no much larger clone sits a single base away. These data belong to a study of blood T cell repertoires in COVID-19 (dated by TCRdb to 2020 to 2021). About the investigation overall: Collaborator samples came from the United States, Italy and Spain and covered acute and convalescent phases of COVID-19. Sample metadata almost always included a de-identified subject ID, COVID-19 status, age in years and sex. Where available, HLA class I and class II types were taken from metadata supplied by the sample provider and were not determined by assay-based typing. The repertoires were released in a freely available public database meant as a resource for research on the immune response to SARS-CoV-2. The prospective study material was composed of cDNA or gDNA derived from T cells, B-cell-depleted T cells, or PBMCs. Subjects who had been exposed to COVID-19, were actively infected with it, or had recovered from it provided the deeply sampled blood TCRbeta repertoires that made up the dataset. The samples were drawn from two sources: the first 160 participants of the ongoing ImmuneRACE study, and about 1,300 subjects contributed by 6 global collaborators.

The collaborating institutions used their own protocols to collect whole blood in K2EDTA tubes. For TCRbeta analysis, collaborators shipped samples in one of three forms: frozen whole blood, isolated PBMCs, or DNA extracted from either of those sample types. The immunoSEQ Assay, a bias-controlled multiplex PCR, was used to amplify TCRbeta CDR3 regions from genomic DNA. The authors' pipeline ran thus. Nucleated cell counts per sample were estimated from amplification of reference gene primers within the assay. To quantify the absolute abundance of each unique TCRbeta CDR3 rearrangement, sequence reads were collapsed and filtered. For each sample, productive Simpson clonality was calculated by taking the square root of Simpson's diversity index across productive rearrangements. TCRdb took over this immuneACCESS table, retaining in-frame rearrangements with V and J assigned. Such tables are incomplete; in checked studies, under half of the missing clones stem from an unresolved V gene, and the remainder is unexplained. The V and J calls and clone size come from that table; D and trimming were worked out from the DNA. This sample lists about 64,000 clones; 70% to 90% were detected once. More than 1% of the sample rests with the top ten.

Overall results and qualifications from the work: Clinical and demographic metadata were provided uncurated, with the amount varying by source and participant.

The germline V gene supplies CDR1 SGHNT and CDR2 YENEEA. Ends trimmed: V by 5 bases, J by 5 bases; bases unmatched to a gene: 6. From cysteine to phenylalanine, the CDR3 is 16 amino acids long. Solely the CDR3 DNA is kept, with 48 bases framed from the first base. The TCR originated in a man in his forties with acute or convalescent COVID-19. The source material was peripheral blood. This chain joins TRBV11-3 to TRBJ2-1, with 13 middle bases fitting TRBD2. The base sequence is TGTGCCAGCAGCCGACAGGGACTAGCGGGAAACAATGAGCAGTTCTTC. Translated, this is CASSRQGLAGNNEQFF.